The clone carrying this TCR beta chain has at least ten counts. The antigen remains undetermined. Sequencing ends 3 residues short of the CDR3 end; the germline J gene provides the rest. This record comes from a study of T cell clonality in common variable immunodeficiency. Produced via immunoSEQ multiplex PCR; TCRdb's table is partial and in-frame only. The table lists roughly 40,000 clones, with no singletons. The study, taken as a whole, reports: Compared with healthy controls, CVID subjects showed increased TCRbeta clonality, mostly in about a third.

The V gene's germline CDR1 is SGHRS and CDR2 YFSETQ. This CDR3 comprises 13 residues. With 0 bases removed from V and 5 bases from J, the gap between germline ends came to 9 bases. This TCR was recovered from a person between 18 and 75 years old in good health. The chain recombines TRBV5-1 with TRBJ2-7; D not certain. The sequenced sample was peripheral blood mononuclear cells. The sequenced part of the CDR3 DNA is TGCGCCAGCAGCTTGGGGGCGCCGAACGAG. Translating gives CASSLGAPNE. The whole CDR3 is CASSLGAPNEQYF.